Ten or more counts support the clone carrying this TCR beta chain. Antigen: not known. The sample comes from a study of T cell repertoires in cytomegalovirus infection. Background on the study: Shared public TCR beta signatures pointed to both CMV infection and a matching HLA type.

A single record per CDR3 protein comes from TCRdb applying MiXCR to the reads. The data contain over 100,000 distinct CDR3 sequences, about 9.5% of them singletons. Study-wide points: Individuals carrying CMV plus the relevant HLA were identified by cumulative frequency of public TCR beta families. In two of eight donors, the top clonotype was HLA-C-restricted CMV-specific.

This CDR3 has 13 residues. V lost 0 bases, J lost 6 bases, and 7 bases lay in between. Germline V lookup: CDR1 SGHRS, CDR2 YFSETQ. V gene TRBV5-1 combines with J gene TRBJ2-1; D is unresolved. Sequenced input: PBMCs, sequenced either directly or after in vitro stimulation (not recorded which). The clonotype originates from a human donor in good health (CMV status not recorded). Some clones in this sample may be carry-over from other donors' samples. CDR3: CASSLVLGNEQFF. The CDR3 bases are TGCGCCAGCAGCTTGGTGTTGGGCAATGAGCAGTTCTTC.